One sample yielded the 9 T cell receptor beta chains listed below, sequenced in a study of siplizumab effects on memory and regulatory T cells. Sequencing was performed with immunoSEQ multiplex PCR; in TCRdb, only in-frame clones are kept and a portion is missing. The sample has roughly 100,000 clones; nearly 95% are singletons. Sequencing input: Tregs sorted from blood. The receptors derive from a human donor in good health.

CDR3 coding DNA: TGTGCCTGGGGTAGGCAGTCCAATCAGCCCCAGCATTTT. Translating gives CAWGRQSNQPQHF. The chain is built from TRBV30 and TRBJ1-5; D unresolved. This CDR3 contains 13 residues. The ends were cut back, 5 bases at V and 3 bases at J, with 11 bases in the middle. CDR1 and CDR2 (germline): GTSNPN, SVGIG (reference sequence).

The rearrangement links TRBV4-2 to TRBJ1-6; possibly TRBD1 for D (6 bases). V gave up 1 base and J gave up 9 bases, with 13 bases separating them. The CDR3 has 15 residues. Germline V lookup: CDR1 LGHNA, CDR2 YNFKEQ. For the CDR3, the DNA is TGTGCCAGCAGCCAAGGCATAAGGGGGTCTTCACCCCTCCACTTT. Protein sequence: CASSQGIRGSSPLHF.

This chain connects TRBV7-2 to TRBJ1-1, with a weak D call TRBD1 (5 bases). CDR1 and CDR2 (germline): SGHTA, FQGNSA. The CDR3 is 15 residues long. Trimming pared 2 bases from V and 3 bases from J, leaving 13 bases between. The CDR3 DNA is TGTGCCAGCAGCTTATCGGGGGTCATCGACACTGAAGCTTTCTTT. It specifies CASSLSGVIDTEAFF.

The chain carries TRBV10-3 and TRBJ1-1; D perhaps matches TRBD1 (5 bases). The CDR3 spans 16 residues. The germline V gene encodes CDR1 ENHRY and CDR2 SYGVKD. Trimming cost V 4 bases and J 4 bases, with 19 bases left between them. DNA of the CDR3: TGTGCCATCAGTGGCTTTGGTGGGGCGTCGGGCACTGAAGCTTTCTTT. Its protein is CAISGFGGASGTEAFF.

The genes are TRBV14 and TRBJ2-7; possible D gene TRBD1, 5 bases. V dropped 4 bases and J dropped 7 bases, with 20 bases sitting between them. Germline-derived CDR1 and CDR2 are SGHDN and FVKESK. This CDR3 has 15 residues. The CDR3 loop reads CASSRRTQGLGEQYF. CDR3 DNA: TGTGCCAGCAGCCGAAGGACACAAGGGCTCGGGGAGCAGTACTTC. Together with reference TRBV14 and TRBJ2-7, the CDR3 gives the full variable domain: EAGVTQFPSHSVIEKGQTVTLRCDPISGHDNLYWYRRVMGKEIKFLLHFVKESKQDESGMPNNRFLAERTGGTYSTLKVQPAELEDSGVYFCASSRRTQGLGEQYFGPGTRLTVT.

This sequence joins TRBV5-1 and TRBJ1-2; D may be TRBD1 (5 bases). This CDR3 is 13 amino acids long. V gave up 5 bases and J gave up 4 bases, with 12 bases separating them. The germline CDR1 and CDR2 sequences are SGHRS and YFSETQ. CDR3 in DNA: TGCGCCAGCAGGACGCAGGGAAGCTATGGCTACACCTTC. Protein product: CASRTQGSYGYTF.

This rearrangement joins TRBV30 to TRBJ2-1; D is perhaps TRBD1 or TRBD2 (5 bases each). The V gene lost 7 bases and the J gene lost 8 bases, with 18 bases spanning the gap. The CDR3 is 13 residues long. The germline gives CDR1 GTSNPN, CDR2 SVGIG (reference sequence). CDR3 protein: CALGTDRSYEQFF. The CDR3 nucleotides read TGTGCCTTGGGGACCGACCGGTCCTATGAGCAGTTCTTC.

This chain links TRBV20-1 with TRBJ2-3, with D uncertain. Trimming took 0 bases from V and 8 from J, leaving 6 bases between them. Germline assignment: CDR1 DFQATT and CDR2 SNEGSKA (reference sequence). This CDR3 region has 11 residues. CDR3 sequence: CSARDWVTQYF. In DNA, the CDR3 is TGCAGTGCTAGAGATTGGGTTACGCAGTATTTT.

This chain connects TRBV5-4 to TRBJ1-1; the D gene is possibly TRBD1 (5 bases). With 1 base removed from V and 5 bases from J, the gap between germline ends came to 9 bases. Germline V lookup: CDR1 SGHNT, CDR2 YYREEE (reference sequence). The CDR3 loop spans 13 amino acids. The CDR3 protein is CASSLWGDTEAFF. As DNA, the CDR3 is TGTGCCAGCAGCTTGTGGGGGGATACTGAAGCTTTCTTT.